The rows below give T cell receptor beta chains drawn from one sample of a study of Graves' ophthalmopathy and Graves' hyperthyroidism. Via MiXCR, TCRdb re-called the multiplex PCR reads, giving one row per CDR3 protein. Here the sample spans a few hundred thousand distinct CDR3 sequences, approximately 17% being singletons. Specimen: peripheral blood. The receptor set was obtained from an adult woman with stable Graves' hyperthyroidism. Each CDR3 is given with its conserved first and last residue. The D gene is left open where the match is weak. Not every row has a clone size; where given, it reads once, few, many or a size class.

clone size,V gene,CDR3 length,J gene,D gene,CDR3 DNA,CDR3 protein
many,TRBV12-3/TRBV12-4,15,TRBJ2-7,TRBD2,TGTGCCAGCAGTTTAAGGGGCGGGAGTGTCTACGAGCAGTACTTC,CASSLRGGSVYEQYF
many,TRBV27,14,TRBJ2-7,NA,TGTGCCAGCAGCTTCGGGGGTCACTCCTACGAGCAGTACTTC,CASSFGGHSYEQYF
many,TRBV2,14,TRBJ1-1,NA,TGTGCCAGCAGTGAAGGTCACGGGAACACTGAAGCTTTCTTT,CASSEGHGNTEAFF
NA,TRBV6-1,17,TRBJ1-1,NA,TGTGCCAGCAGTGAAGCGCTTCTGGAGGCGCGGGACACTGAAGCTTTCTTT,CASSEALLEARDTEAFF
NA,TRBV6-2/TRBV6-3,16,TRBJ2-7,NA,TGTGCCAGCAGTTATGGTACGGGCGAAGCGGATTACGAGCAGTACTTC,CASSYGTGEADYEQYF
NA,TRBV4-1,13,TRBJ1-5,NA,TGCGCCAGCAGCCAAGATACAGGATCGCCCCAGCATTTT,CASSQDTGSPQHF
NA,TRBV11-1,16,TRBJ2-2,TRBD1,TGTGCCAGCAGGCCTCCGGGACAGTCGAACACCGGGGAGCTGTTTTTT,CASRPPGQSNTGELFF
few,TRBV4-1,18,TRBJ2-7,TRBD2,TGCGCCAGCAGCCAAACCCCGGGACTAGCGGGGGAAAGATACGAGCAGTACTTC,CASSQTPGLAGERYEQYF
many,TRBV7-9,11,TRBJ2-5,NA,TGTGCCAGCAGCTCAACCGAGACCCAGTACTTC,CASSSTETQYF
many,TRBV7-9,15,TRBJ1-1,NA,TGTGCCAGCAGCTTAATAGCAGGGACGAACACTGAAGCTTTCTTT,CASSLIAGTNTEAFF
many,TRBV28,15,TRBJ2-7,TRBD1,TGTGCCAGCAGACCTACAGGGACAGGGCCTGGAGAGCAGTACTTC,CASRPTGTGPGEQYF
NA,TRBV28,13,TRBJ2-7,NA,TGTGCCAGCAGTTCCTCTTCGGCCTACGAGCAGTACTTC,CASSSSSAYEQYF
NA,TRBV28,15,TRBJ2-7,NA,TGTGCCAGCAGTTCGCCGGGACTGGGGACCAACGATCAGTACTTC,CASSSPGLGTNDQYF
many,TRBV20-1,13,TRBJ1-2,TRBD1,TGCAGTGCCCCAACCGACAGGGGCTATGGCTACACCTTC,CSAPTDRGYGYTF
many,TRBV28,16,TRBJ1-2,NA,TGTGCCAGCAGTTTTATGCCGGGGGGAGTCAACTATGGCTACACCTTC,CASSFMPGGVNYGYTF
many,TRBV9,14,TRBJ2-4,NA,TGTGCCAGCAGCGCAACCGGGACCTCAGGCATTCAGTACTTC,CASSATGTSGIQYF
many,TRBV30,13,TRBJ1-2,TRBD1,TGTGCCTGGAGCAGACAGGGAGTCAGTGGCTACACCTTC,CAWSRQGVSGYTF
many,TRBV11-2,12,TRBJ2-2,NA,TGTGCCAGCAGCGCGGAGAACGGGGAGCTGTTTTTT,CASSAENGELFF
NA,TRBV6-7,15,TRBJ1-6,NA,TGTGCCAGCACTGGTAACGGACCCAGGACCTCACCCCTCCACTTT,CASTGNGPRTSPLHF
many,TRBV29-1,13,TRBJ2-7,NA,TGCAGCGTCCTAGGGTTGGAAGACTACGAGCAGTACTTC,CSVLGLEDYEQYF
many,TRBV6-1,16,TRBJ2-7,NA,TGTGCCAGCAGTGAATGGGGGGACATGGGACCCTACGAGCAGTACTTC,CASSEWGDMGPYEQYF
many,TRBV12-5,15,TRBJ1-5,TRBD1,TGTGCTAGTGGTACCCCCCCGGACAGGGCCCAGCCCCAGCATTTT,CASGTPPDRAQPQHF
many,TRBV6-1,17,TRBJ2-5,TRBD2,TGTGCCAGCAGTGAAGTATTTAGCGGGAGTGGTGCAGAGACCCAGTACTTC,CASSEVFSGSGAETQYF
few,TRBV5-1,17,TRBJ2-4,TRBD2,TGCGCCAGCAGCAGGACTAGCGGAGAACTAGCCAAAAACATTCAGTACTTC,CASSRTSGELAKNIQYF
many,TRBV28,14,TRBJ2-7,NA,TGTGCCAGCAGTCCATATCGACAGGCCTCCGAGCAGTACTTC,CASSPYRQASEQYF
many,TRBV6-5,17,TRBJ2-6,TRBD1,TGTGCCAGCAGTTATCTAACAGGGGGATCTGGGGCCAACGTCCTGACTTTC,CASSYLTGGSGANVLTF
many,TRBV28,16,TRBJ2-7,TRBD2,TGTGCCAGCAGTTCCTACCGGACTAGCGTCACCTACGAGCAGTACTTC,CASSSYRTSVTYEQYF
NA,TRBV6-1,15,TRBJ2-5,NA,TGTGCCAGCAGTAAGTTTGCAGCCGAACAAGAGACCCAGTACTTC,CASSKFAAEQETQYF
many,TRBV10-2,15,TRBJ2-7,NA,TGCGCCAGCAGTGGGTCGCGGGGCCCCCCCTACGAGCAGTACTTC,CASSGSRGPPYEQYF
many,TRBV28,16,TRBJ2-2,TRBD2,TGTGCCAGCAGTTTAGTGACTAGCGGCGGCACCGGGGAGCTGTTTTTT,CASSLVTSGGTGELFF
NA,TRBV3-1,17,TRBJ1-1,NA,TGTGCCAGCAGCCAAGAATCGGGCAGGGGAGGGTACACTGAAGCTTTCTTT,CASSQESGRGGYTEAFF
many,TRBV6-2/TRBV6-3,12,TRBJ1-2,NA,TGTGCCAGCAGGAACTACAGGAATGGCTACACCTTC,CASRNYRNGYTF
few,TRBV4-2,17,TRBJ1-6,TRBD1,TGTGCCAGCAGCCAAGAGGAAGGGGGCGCCTATAATTCACCCCTCCACTTT,CASSQEEGGAYNSPLHF
many,TRBV4-2,18,TRBJ2-5,TRBD2,TGTGCCAGCAGCCTTACCGGGACTAGCAACGCGGTTCGGGAGACCCAGTACTTC,CASSLTGTSNAVRETQYF
many,TRBV20-1,12,TRBJ2-7,NA,TGCAGTGCTAGAGGAGGGGGTAGCGAGCAGTACTTC,CSARGGGSEQYF
NA,TRBV4-1,16,TRBJ2-3,NA,TGCGCCAGCAGCTCAGACCTGGCGCTTAGCACAGATACGCAGTATTTT,CASSSDLALSTDTQYF
many,TRBV6-5,13,TRBJ1-2,NA,TGTGCCAGCAGTTACTCGGGGGCGGGGGGCTACACCTTC,CASSYSGAGGYTF
few,TRBV27,14,TRBJ1-1,TRBD1,TGTGCCAGCAGAAATTCAGGGGGAAACACTGAAGCTTTCTTT,CASRNSGGNTEAFF
many,TRBV7-2,14,TRBJ2-7,NA,TGTGCCAGCAGCCCCCAGCAGGTTGGTGTCGAGCAGTACTTC,CASSPQQVGVEQYF
many,TRBV12-3/TRBV12-4,16,TRBJ1-5,TRBD1,TGTGCCAGCAGTTTAACGGGCAGGGGGCGATTTCAGCCCCAGCATTTT,CASSLTGRGRFQPQHF
many,TRBV11-2,13,TRBJ1-2,TRBD1,TGTGCCAGCAGCTTTAATACAGGGGGTGGCTACACCTTC,CASSFNTGGGYTF
many,TRBV6-2/TRBV6-3,15,TRBJ2-7,TRBD2,TGTGCCAGCAGTTTGTCTCTAGCGGGAGTACAAGAGCAGTACTTC,CASSLSLAGVQEQYF
many,TRBV7-8,16,TRBJ2-7,TRBD2,TGTGCCAGCAGTTTGGGAGGACTAGCGGGAGTATCCGAGCAGTACTTC,CASSLGGLAGVSEQYF
NA,TRBV4-2,14,TRBJ1-6,NA,TGTGCCAGCAGCCAAGGTCTTGGGGGATCACCCCTCCGCTTT,CASSQGLGGSPLRF
many,TRBV6-2/TRBV6-3,13,TRBJ2-5,NA,TGTGCCAGCAGTTACGACAGATCGGAGACCCAGTACTTC,CASSYDRSETQYF
NA,TRBV7-9,13,TRBJ1-2,TRBD1,TGTGCCAGCAGCCCGGACAGGGGTCTGGGCTACACCTTC,CASSPDRGLGYTF
NA,TRBV19,13,TRBJ1-2,TRBD1,TGTGCCAGTAGTATTGGGACAGTTCCTGGCTACACCTTC,CASSIGTVPGYTF
NA,TRBV15,14,TRBJ2-4,NA,TGTGCCACCAGCAGACCGGGGGACGGAAACATTAAGTACTTC,CATSRPGDGNIKYF
many,TRBV29-1,11,TRBJ2-7,TRBD1,TGCAGCGTTAGTCAGGGGGCCGAGCAGTACTTC,CSVSQGAEQYF
NA,TRBV12-3/TRBV12-4,12,TRBJ1-1,NA,TGTGCCAGCACTTCTGTGGGGCCTGAAGCTTTCTTT,CASTSVGPEAFF
NA,TRBV30,13,TRBJ1-5,TRBD1,TGTGCCTGGAGTACAGGGGCCAATCAGCCCCAGCATTTT,CAWSTGANQPQHF
many,TRBV3-1,13,TRBJ1-6,NA,TGTGCCAGCAGCCAGGGGACAAATTCACCCCTCCACTTT,CASSQGTNSPLHF
many,TRBV5-1,14,TRBJ1-5,NA,TGCGCCAGCAGCTTGGTTACAGGCAATCAGCCCCAGCATTTT,CASSLVTGNQPQHF
many,TRBV6-2/TRBV6-3,14,TRBJ2-5,NA,TGTGCCAGCAGTTACTCCGGCAGCCAAGAGACCCAGTACTTC,CASSYSGSQETQYF
NA,TRBV11-2,11,TRBJ1-1,NA,TGTGCCAGCAGCTATTCTATTGAAGCTTTCTTT,CASSYSIEAFF
few,TRBV3-1,13,TRBJ2-7,NA,TGTGCCAGCAGCCAAGAGGCATTCCTCGAGCAGTACTTC,CASSQEAFLEQYF